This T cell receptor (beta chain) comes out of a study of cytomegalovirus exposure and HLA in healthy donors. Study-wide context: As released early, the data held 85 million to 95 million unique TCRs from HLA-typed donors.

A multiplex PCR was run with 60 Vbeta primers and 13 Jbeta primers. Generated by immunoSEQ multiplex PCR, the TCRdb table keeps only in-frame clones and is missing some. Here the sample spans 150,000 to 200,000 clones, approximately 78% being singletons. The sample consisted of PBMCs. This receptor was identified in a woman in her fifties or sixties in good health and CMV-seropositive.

The CDR3 DNA sequence: TGTGCCAGTGCCCTCCGGGGGGGAGAGACCCAGTACTTC. As protein: CASALRGGETQYF. V and J are TRBV19 and TRBJ2-5; 8 bases fit TRBD2. In germline, CDR1 is LNHDA, CDR2 SQIVND (reference sequence). The CDR3 length is 13 residues. V was pared by 8 bases and J by 4 bases, with 6 bases of the junction left unmatched.